In its sample, the clone carrying this T cell receptor beta chain was seen a few times. Per the original data handling: It was from reference gene primer amplification that nucleated cell counts were estimated. Repertoires were generated with immunoSEQ multiplex PCR, while TCRdb's copy carries only in-frame clones and drops some. V, J and clone size are those of that table, while D and trimming were read from the DNA. The sample holds roughly 250,000 clones, about 90% seen once. The sample comes from a study of blood T cell repertoires in COVID-19. Study summary: The cDNA or gDNA used as material had been derived from T cells, B-cell-depleted T cells, or PBMCs.

In terms of age and location, participants ranged from roughly 18 to 100 years and lived in 24 US areas. Clinical histories supplied by participants themselves formed the basis of cohort assignment. The sequenced sample was PBMCs or T cells enriched from blood (not recorded which). This TCR derives from a human donor in a cohort exposed to, infected with or recovered from COVID-19 (not recorded which). The donor label of this sample is uncertain.

The CDR3 DNA reads TGTGCCAGCAGTCCCCCGCGACTAGCGGGGGGCGGGTCCTACGAGCAGTACTTC. Translating it yields CASSPPRLAGGGSYEQYF. The gene calls are TRBV6-6 and TRBJ2-7, with 13 nucleotides matching TRBD2. The V and J ends lost 5 bases and 1 base, in that order; junction bases with no gene match: 11. The CDR3 length is 18 residues. CDR1 and CDR2 from the germline V gene are MNHNY and SVGAGI (reference sequence).